This TCR beta chain was captured by sequencing in a study of PD-1 blockade in classical Hodgkin lymphoma. Study-wide context: Each patient was given nivolumab 3 mg/kg through a vein every 2 weeks.

As for this clone: What it binds is unknown.

Relapses following autologous stem cell transplantation were seen in all patients, with brentuximab vedotin exposure varying. This table comes from immunoSEQ multiplex PCR, and its TCRdb copy is limited to in-frame clones, with some not included. The table lists some 63,000 clones, more than 90% of them singletons. Study-wide results and limits: Repertoire difference causes, possibly disease activity or prior therapy, remain undefined. TCR diversity rose significantly by C4D1 in CD4+ but not CD8+ cells.

V lost 2 bases and J 2 bases, leaving 9 bases between the germline ends. Germline lookup yields CDR1 MNHEY and CDR2 SVGAGI. The CDR3 totals 14 residues. The chain recombines TRBV6-5 with TRBJ1-2, with D possibly matching TRBD1 (6 bases). The sequencing here drew on peripheral blood mononuclear cells (PBMCs), taken at baseline. The clonotype was recovered from a human donor with classical Hodgkin lymphoma. The CDR3 protein is CASSYETGNYGYTF. As DNA, the CDR3 is TGTGCCAGCAGTTACGAAACAGGGAACTATGGCTACACCTTC.